Listed here are 8 T cell receptor beta chains from one sample, sequenced in a study of T cells in women clearing cervical HPV infection. Clones were sequenced by immunoSEQ multiplex PCR, and TCRdb holds only the in-frame ones, with some missing. This sample's clone table lists fewer than 50,000 clones. The material sequenced was blood buffy coat. The receptors shown here come from a woman between 18 and 69 years old with a cervical HPV16 infection that either progressed to CIN3+ or cleared (not recorded which).

As concerns this clone: Read data end 3 residues before the CDR3 end; the end is taken from the germline J gene. V usage is TRBV11-2 and J usage is TRBJ1-2; unclear D gene. This CDR3 spans 12 amino acids. Germline CDR1 is SGHAT and CDR2 is FQNNGV. V was cut by 2 bases and J by 5 bases, with 6 bases left in between. CDR3: CASSLSGYGYTF. Partial CDR3 DNA: TGTGCCAGCAGCTTATCGGGGTATGGC. Supplemented by reference TRBV11-2 and TRBJ1-2, the full variable domain reads EAGVAQSPRYKIIEKRQSVAFWCNPISGHATLYWYQQILGQGPKLLIQFQNNGVVDDSQLPKDRFSAERLKGVDSTLKIQPAKLEDSAVYLCASSLSGYGYTFGSGTRLTVV.

The CDR3 bases that were read are TGTGCCAGCAGTGCAACAGGGGCTACGTCCCAAGAGACC. Amino acids: CASSATGATSQET. In full, the CDR3 reads CASSATGATSQETQYF. The chain has TRBV6-1 and TRBJ2-5; 7 bases map to TRBD1. The read stops 3 residues short of the end of the CDR3; the missing end is completed from the germline J gene. The junction had 9 bases not matched to a gene; V was cut back by 4 bases and J by 1 base. Germline CDR1 MNHNS, CDR2 SASEGT. The CDR3 sequence is 16 residues long.

In regard to this clone: The DNA ends 3 residues before the CDR3 does, and the rest of the CDR3 is filled in from the germline J gene. The rearrangement joins TRBV2 to TRBJ2-2; tentative D call: TRBD2 (6 bases). Germline V gives CDR1 SNHLY, CDR2 FYNNEI. V was pared by 8 bases and J by 6 bases, with 13 bases between. The CDR3 is 13 amino acids. CDR3 DNA (partial): TGTGCCAGCGGGGACTTCTCTTCCGGGGAG. Protein sequence: CASGDFSSGE. The entire CDR3 is CASGDFSSGELFF.

Worth noting for this clone: The read comes to an end 3 residues before the CDR3 does, leaving the germline J gene to fill in the end. The rearrangement joins TRBV20-1 to TRBJ1-6, with D tentatively TRBD1 (5 bases). Germline V gene sequence: CDR1 DFQATT, CDR2 SNEGSKA (reference sequence). CDR3 length: 15 amino acids. V gave up 3 bases and J gave up 7 bases, with 16 bases separating them. CDR3 DNA, as far as it was read: TGCAGTGCTAGCGCCCAGGGAATAAACAATTCACCC. Protein product: CSASAQGINNSP. The full CDR3 is CSASAQGINNSPLHF.

To note about this clone: The read gets to within 3 residues of the CDR3 end, and the germline J gene fills in the rest. The V and J genes are TRBV19 and TRBJ2-1; 9 bases agree with TRBD1. The germline V gene has CDR1 LNHDA and CDR2 SQIVND (reference sequence). This CDR3 region has 14 residues. The V segment lost 6 bases and the J segment 9 bases; nucleotides outside the gene matches: 9. The sequenced CDR3 bases are TGTGCCAGTAGGGGACAGGGAGGGATGGCTGAG. As protein: CASRGQGGMAE. The whole CDR3 reads CASRGQGGMAEQFF.

As regards this clone: The read stops 3 residues short of the end of the CDR3; the missing end is completed from the germline J gene. J is TRBJ1-2 and V is TRBV19; D not resolved. CDR1 and CDR2 (germline): LNHDA, SQIVND (reference sequence). The CDR3 length is 13 residues. V gave up 6 bases and J gave up 5 bases, with 13 bases separating them. CDR3 loop: CASSTKAVYGYTF. The CDR3 bases that were read are TGTGCCAGTAGCACTAAGGCGGTATATGGC. The full variable domain, in which reference TRBV19 and TRBJ1-2 provide the parts outside the CDR3, is DGGITQSPKYLFRKEGQNVTLSCEQNLNHDAMYWYRQDPGQGLRLIYYSQIVNDFQKGDIAEGYSVSREKKESFPLTVTSAQKNPTAFYLCASSTKAVYGYTFGSGTRLTVV.

Of note for this clone: The read terminates 3 residues before the CDR3 end, so the remaining end is supplied by the germline J gene. The rearrangement uses TRBV20-1 and TRBJ2-3; possibly TRBD1 for D (6 bases). This CDR3 comprises 16 residues. The V gene lost 0 bases and the J gene lost 6 bases, with 19 bases spanning the gap. Germline V gene data show CDR1 as DFQATT and CDR2 as SNEGSKA (reference sequence). CDR3 bases read: TGCAGTGCTAGAGAGAGGGGAAGCTTAAGGGGGGATACG. Amino acids: CSARERGSLRGDT. The CDR3 as a whole reads CSARERGSLRGDTQYF.

To note about this clone: The CDR3 end lies 3 residues beyond the end of the read and is filled in from the germline J gene. The chain employs TRBV4-1 and TRBJ2-3, with TRBD2 matching 10 bases. V gave up 0 bases and J gave up 4 bases; unmatched junction bases: 4. The CDR3 totals 16 residues. Germline V gene lookup returns CDR1 MGHRA and CDR2 YSYEKL. CDR3 protein: CASSQDLAGVSDTQYF. Partial CDR3 DNA: TGCGCCAGCAGCCAAGATCTAGCGGGGGTCTCAGATACG.